What follows describes a single TCR beta chain. Its antigen is undetermined. The length of the CDR3 is 13 residues. CDR1 is LNHNV and CDR2 is YYDKDF in the germline V gene (reference sequence). V lost 3 bases, J lost 0 bases, and 5 bases lay in between. The sample originates from a study of human thymus T cells. Having surgery to correct congenital heart defects, healthy Finnish infants acted as the donors. Only four of the eight donors provided a roughly 0.45-1 mL blood sample. Blood DNA came from all available leukocytes, not a fixed cell number. Overall study results and limits: Thymic as well as blood repertoires seemed to favor certain V and J genes unevenly.

Assay: immunoSEQ multiplex PCR; the TCRdb copy retains only in-frame clones and omits some. The sample shows just over 45,000 clones, approximately 95% of them seen only once. Sequencing was done on a sample of blood. The TCR was taken from a girl under three years old with a congenital heart defect but otherwise immunologically healthy. The genes are TRBV15 and TRBJ2-5, with D uncertain. CDR3 sequence: CATSSRYQETQYF. CDR3 sequence (DNA): TGTGCCACCAGCAGCAGGTACCAAGAGACCCAGTACTTC.